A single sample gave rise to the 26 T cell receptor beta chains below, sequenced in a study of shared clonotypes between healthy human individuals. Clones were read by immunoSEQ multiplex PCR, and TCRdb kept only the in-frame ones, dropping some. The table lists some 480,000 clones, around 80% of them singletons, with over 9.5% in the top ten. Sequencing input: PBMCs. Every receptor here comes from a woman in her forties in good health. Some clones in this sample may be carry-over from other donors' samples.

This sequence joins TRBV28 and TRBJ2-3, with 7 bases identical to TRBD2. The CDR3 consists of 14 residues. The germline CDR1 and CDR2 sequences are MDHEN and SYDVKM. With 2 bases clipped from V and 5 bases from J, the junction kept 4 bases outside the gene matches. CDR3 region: CASSLKIAGDTQYF. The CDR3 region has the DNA TGTGCCAGCAGTTTAAAGATAGCGGGAGATACGCAGTATTTT.

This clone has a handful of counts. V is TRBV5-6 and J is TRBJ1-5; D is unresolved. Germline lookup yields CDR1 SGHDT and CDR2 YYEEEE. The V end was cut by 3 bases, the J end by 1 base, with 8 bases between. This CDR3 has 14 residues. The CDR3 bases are TGTGCCAGCAGCTCAAGGGTAAGCAATCAGCCCCAGCATTTT. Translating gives CASSSRVSNQPQHF.

The CDR3 spells CASGPRYEQYF. DNA of the CDR3: TGTGCCAGCGGACCACGCTACGAGCAGTACTTC. The chain couples TRBV6-1 to TRBJ2-7; D uncertain. The CDR3 length is 11 residues. Trimming stripped 8 bases from V and 3 bases from J, with 8 bases between. CDR1 is MNHNS, CDR2 SASEGT, per germline.

The CDR3 DNA reads as TGTGCCAGCACCGAAGGTTCGGGACAAGAGACCCAGTACTTC. Its protein product is CASTEGSGQETQYF. This chain links TRBV7-9 with TRBJ2-5, with D possibly TRBD2 on 5 matching bases. Germline-derived CDR1 and CDR2 are SEHNR and FQNEAQ (reference sequence). With 7 bases removed from V and 2 bases from J, the gap between germline ends came to 14 bases. The CDR3 sequence is 14 residues long.

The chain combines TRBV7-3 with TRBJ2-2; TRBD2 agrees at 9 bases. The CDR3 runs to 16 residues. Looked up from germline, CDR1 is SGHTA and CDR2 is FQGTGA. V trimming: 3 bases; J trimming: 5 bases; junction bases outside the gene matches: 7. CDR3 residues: CASSFAGTSGTGELFF. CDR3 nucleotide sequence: TGTGCCAGCAGCTTCGCCGGAACTAGCGGGACCGGGGAGCTGTTTTTT.

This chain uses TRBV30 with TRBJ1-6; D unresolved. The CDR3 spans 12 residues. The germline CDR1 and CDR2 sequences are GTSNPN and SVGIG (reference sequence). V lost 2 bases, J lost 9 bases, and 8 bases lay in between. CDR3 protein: CAWSKRVSPLHF. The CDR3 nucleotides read TGTGCCTGGAGTAAGAGGGTTTCACCCCTCCACTTT. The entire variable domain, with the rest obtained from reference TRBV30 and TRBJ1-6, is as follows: SQTIHQWPATLVQPVGSPLSLECTVEGTSNPNLYWYRQAAGRGLQLLFYSVGIGQISSEVPQNLSASRPQDRQFILSSKKLLLSDSGFYLCAWSKRVSPLHFGNGTRLTVT.

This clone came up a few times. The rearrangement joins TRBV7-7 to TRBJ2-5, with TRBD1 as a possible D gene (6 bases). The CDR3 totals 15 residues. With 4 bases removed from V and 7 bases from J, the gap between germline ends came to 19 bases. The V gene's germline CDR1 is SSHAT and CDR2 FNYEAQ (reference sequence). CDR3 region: CASSSGHFLGATQYF. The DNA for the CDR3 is TGTGCCAGCAGCTCGGGGCACTTCCTGGGGGCGACCCAGTACTTC.

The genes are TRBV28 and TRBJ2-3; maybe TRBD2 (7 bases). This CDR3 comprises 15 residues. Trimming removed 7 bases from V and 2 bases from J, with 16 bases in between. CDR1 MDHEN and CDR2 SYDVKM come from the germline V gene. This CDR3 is CASKLGGVATDTQYF. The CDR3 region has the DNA TGTGCCAGCAAGCTAGGGGGGGTAGCCACAGATACGCAGTATTTT.

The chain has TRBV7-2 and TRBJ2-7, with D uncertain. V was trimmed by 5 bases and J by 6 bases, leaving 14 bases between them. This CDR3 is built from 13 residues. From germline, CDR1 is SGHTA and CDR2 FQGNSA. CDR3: CASSGMEFGEQYF. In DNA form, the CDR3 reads TGTGCCAGCAGCGGCATGGAGTTCGGCGAGCAGTACTTC.

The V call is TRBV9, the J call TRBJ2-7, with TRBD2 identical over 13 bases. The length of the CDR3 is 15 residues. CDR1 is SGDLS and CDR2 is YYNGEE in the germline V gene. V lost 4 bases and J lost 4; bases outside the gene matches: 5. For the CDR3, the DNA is TGTGCCAGCAGCAGGACTAGCGGGAGCCAATACGAGCAGTACTTC. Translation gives CASSRTSGSQYEQYF.

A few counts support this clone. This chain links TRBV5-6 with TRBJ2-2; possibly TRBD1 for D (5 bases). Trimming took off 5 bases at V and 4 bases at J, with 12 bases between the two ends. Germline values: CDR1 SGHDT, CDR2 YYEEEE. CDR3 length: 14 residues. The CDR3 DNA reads TGTGCCAGCAGACCAGGGATTGGCACCGGGGAGCTGTTTTTT. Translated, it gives CASRPGIGTGELFF. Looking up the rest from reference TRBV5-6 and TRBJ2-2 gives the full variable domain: DAGVTQSPTHLIKTRGQQVTLRCSPKSGHDTVSWYQQALGQGPQFIFQYYEEEERQRGNFPDRFSGHQFPNYSSELNVNALLLGDSALYLCASRPGIGTGELFFGEGSRLTVL.

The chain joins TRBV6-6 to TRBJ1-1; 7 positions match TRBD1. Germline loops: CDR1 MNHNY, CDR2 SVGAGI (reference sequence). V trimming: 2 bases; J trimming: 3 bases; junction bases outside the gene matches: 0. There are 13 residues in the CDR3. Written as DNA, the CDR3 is TGTGCCAGCAGTTACGGACAGGACACTGAAGCTTTCTTT. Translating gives CASSYGQDTEAFF.

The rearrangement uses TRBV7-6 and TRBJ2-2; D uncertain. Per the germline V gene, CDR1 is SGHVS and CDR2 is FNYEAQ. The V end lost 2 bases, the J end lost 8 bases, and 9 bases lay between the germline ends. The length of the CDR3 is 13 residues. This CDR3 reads CASSLRNGGELFF. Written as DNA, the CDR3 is TGTGCCAGCAGCTTACGGAATGGGGGGGAGCTGTTTTTT.

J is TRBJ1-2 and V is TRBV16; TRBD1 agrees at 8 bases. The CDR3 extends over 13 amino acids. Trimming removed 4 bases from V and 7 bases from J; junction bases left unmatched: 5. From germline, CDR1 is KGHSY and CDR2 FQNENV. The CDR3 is CASSRQGNGGYTF. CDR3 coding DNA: TGTGCCAGCAGCCGACAGGGGAACGGTGGCTACACCTTC.

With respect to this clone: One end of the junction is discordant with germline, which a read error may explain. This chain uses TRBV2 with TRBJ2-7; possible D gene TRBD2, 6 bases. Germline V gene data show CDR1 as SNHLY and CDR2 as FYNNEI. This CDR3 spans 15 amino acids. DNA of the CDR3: TGTGCCAGCAGTGCGAATCCCGACTGGGGGACTGCCCCAGCGTTC. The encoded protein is CASSANPDWGTAPAF.

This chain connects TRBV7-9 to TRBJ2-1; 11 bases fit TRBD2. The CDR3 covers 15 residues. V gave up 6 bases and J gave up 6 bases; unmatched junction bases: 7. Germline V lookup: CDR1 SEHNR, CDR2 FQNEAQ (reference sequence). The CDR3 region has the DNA TGTGCCAGCAGGCTCCCACTAGCGGGAGTCAATGAGCAGTTCTTC. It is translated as CASRLPLAGVNEQFF.

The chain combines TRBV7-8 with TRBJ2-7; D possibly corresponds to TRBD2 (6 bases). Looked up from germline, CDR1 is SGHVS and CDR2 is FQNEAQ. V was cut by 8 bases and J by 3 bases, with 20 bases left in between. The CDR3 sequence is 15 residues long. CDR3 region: CASCLRRDGGYEQYF. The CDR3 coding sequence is TGTGCCAGCTGTCTGAGGAGGGATGGGGGCTACGAGCAGTACTTC.

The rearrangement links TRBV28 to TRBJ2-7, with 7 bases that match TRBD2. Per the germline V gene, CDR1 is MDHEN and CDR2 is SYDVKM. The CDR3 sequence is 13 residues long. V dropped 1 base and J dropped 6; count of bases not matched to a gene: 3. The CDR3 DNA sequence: TGTGCCAGCAGTTTATTGTCTAGCGGCGAGCAGTACTTC. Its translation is CASSLLSSGEQYF.

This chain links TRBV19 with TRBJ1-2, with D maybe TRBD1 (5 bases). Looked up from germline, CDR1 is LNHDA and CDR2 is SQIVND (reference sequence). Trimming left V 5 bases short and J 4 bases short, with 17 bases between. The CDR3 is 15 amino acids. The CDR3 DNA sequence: TGTGCCAGTAGTGCTGCGGTGACAGCTATCTATGGCTACACCTTC. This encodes CASSAAVTAIYGYTF.

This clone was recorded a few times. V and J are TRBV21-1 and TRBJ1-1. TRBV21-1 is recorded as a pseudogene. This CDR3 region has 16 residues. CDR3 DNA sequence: TGTGCCAGCAGCAAAGAGGGGAGGGTAAGGGACACTGAAGCTTTCTTT. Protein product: CASSKEGRVRDTEAFF.

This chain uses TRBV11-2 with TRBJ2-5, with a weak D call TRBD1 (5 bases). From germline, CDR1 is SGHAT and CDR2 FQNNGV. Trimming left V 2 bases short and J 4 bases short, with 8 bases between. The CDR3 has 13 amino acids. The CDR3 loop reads CASSLSGPETQYF. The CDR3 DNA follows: TGTGCCAGCAGCTTATCAGGGCCAGAGACCCAGTACTTC.

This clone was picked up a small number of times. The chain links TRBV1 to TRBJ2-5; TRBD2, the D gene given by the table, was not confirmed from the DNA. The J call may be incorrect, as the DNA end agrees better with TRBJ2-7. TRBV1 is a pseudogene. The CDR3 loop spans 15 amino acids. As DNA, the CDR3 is TGCACCAGCAGCCAAGTGGGACTAGCTGGTAGCGAGCAGTACTTC. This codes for CTSSQVGLAGSEQYF.

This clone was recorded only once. CDR3 nucleotide sequence: TGTGCCGCAAGGCCGGCTAGCGGAGGCACCGGGGAGCTGTTTTTT. Translation gives CAARPASGGTGELFF. The chain links TRBV19 to TRBJ2-2, with 7 bases lining up with TRBD2. Germline trimming cut 11 bases from V and 4 bases from J; bases unmatched to any gene: 13. The CDR3 is 15 amino acids. Germline V lookup: CDR1 LNHDA, CDR2 SQIVND (reference sequence). Using reference TRBV19 and TRBJ2-2 for the parts outside the CDR3, the full variable domain is DGGITQSPKYLFRKEGQNVTLSCEQNLNHDAMYWYRQDPGQGLRLIYYSQIVNDFQKGDIAEGYSVSREKKESFPLTVTSAQKNPTAFYLCAARPASGGTGELFFGEGSRLTVL.

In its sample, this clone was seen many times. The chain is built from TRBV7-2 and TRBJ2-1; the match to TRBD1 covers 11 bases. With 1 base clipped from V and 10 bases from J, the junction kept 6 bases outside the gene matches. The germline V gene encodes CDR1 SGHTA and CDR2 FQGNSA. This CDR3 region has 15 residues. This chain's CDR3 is CASSLVGQGAREQFF. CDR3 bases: TGTGCCAGCAGCTTAGTTGGACAGGGGGCAAGGGAGCAGTTCTTC.

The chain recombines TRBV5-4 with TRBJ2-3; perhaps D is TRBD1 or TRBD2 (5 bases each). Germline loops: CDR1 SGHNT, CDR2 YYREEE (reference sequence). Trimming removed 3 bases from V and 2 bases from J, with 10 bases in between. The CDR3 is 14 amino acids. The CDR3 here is CASSWDGFTDTQYF. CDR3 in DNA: TGTGCCAGCAGCTGGGACGGGTTCACAGATACGCAGTATTTT.

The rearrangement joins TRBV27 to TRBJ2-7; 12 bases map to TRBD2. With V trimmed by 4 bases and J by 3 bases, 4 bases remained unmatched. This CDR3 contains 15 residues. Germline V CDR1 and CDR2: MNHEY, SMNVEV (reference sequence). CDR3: CASSYRTSGNYEQYF. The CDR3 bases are TGTGCCAGCAGTTACCGGACTAGCGGGAACTACGAGCAGTACTTC.